Each of the 25 T cell receptor beta chains below was sequenced from the same sample in a study of regulatory T cells in long-lasting Graves disease (dated by TCRdb to the early 2020s). The library was built by means of multiplex PCR. The sequencer was an Illumina HiSeq 4000. To build TCR beta libraries, CDR3 regions were amplified by Arm-PCR using iRepertoire HTBI primers. In-frame beta chains were kept once TCRdb had trimmed the public reads at Q25 with fastp and called clones with MiXCR. Entries are consolidated by CDR3 protein sequence, retaining the most common genes and DNA. Recorded for this sample are roughly 420,000 distinct CDR3 sequences; 16% of them occurred a single time. The biggest ten clones account for around 10% of the sample. Reading the label with the study, this specimen's time point is: newly diagnosed GD, antithyroid drugs for less than 3 months. For both TCR sequencing and RNA sequencing, RNA was extracted from PBMCs in TRIzol.

This sample also appeared in a second study, on T cells in Graves' hyperthyroidism and ophthalmopathy.

Sequencing used peripheral blood mononuclear cells (PBMCs), obtained at new diagnosis, from a patient treated with antithyroid drugs. All receptors come from a woman in her thirties with Graves disease. Donor details come from another sample of the same person, matched by shared clones.

This clonotype occurred many times. The CDR3 loop reads CASSHLLVNEQFF. Here the CDR3 DNA reads TGTGCCAGCAGCCATCTCCTTGTGAATGAGCAGTTCTTC. The V and J genes are TRBV7-9 and TRBJ2-1; D uncertain. This CDR3 comprises 13 residues. Germline V gene sequence: CDR1 SEHNR, CDR2 FQNEAQ (reference sequence). V was pared by 5 bases and J by 7 bases, with 12 bases between.

This clonotype was detected many times. This sequence joins TRBV20-1 and TRBJ1-2, with TRBD1 as a possible D gene (6 bases). V dropped 0 bases and J dropped 0 bases, with 14 bases sitting between them. The CDR3 loop spans 16 amino acids. Germline V gene data show CDR1 as DFQATT and CDR2 as SNEGSKA (reference sequence). CDR3 residues: CSAREGAGGTNYGYTF. The CDR3 bases are TGCAGTGCTAGAGAGGGGGCCGGTGGGACTAACTATGGCTACACCTTC.

This clonotype was found many times. The J gene is TRBJ1-1, the V gene TRBV20-1, with 12 bases that match TRBD1. This CDR3 contains 14 residues. CDR1 and CDR2 from the germline V gene are DFQATT and SNEGSKA (reference sequence). The CDR3, as DNA: TGCAGAGCGGGACAGGGGGCACTCGGCACTGAAGCTTTCTTT. Amino acids: CRAGQGALGTEAFF.

The V call is TRBV25-1, the J call TRBJ2-7, with 10 bases identical to TRBD1. V lost 6 bases to trimming and J lost 5 bases; unmatched junction nucleotides: 13. CDR3 length: 16 amino acids. CDR1 is MGHDK and CDR2 is SYGVNS in the germline V gene. CDR3 nucleotide sequence: TGTGCCAGCAGGGGGGTTTGGGGACAGGGGCGCAACGAGCAGTACTTC. This gives the protein CASRGVWGQGRNEQYF.

This clonotype occurred many times. The V and J genes are TRBV18 and TRBJ1-2; weak D call: TRBD1 (5 bases). Germline CDR1 and CDR2: KGHSH and LQKENI. The CDR3 length is 14 residues. The V gene lost 0 bases and the J gene lost 4 bases, with 9 bases spanning the gap. The CDR3 here is CASSPPSGVYGYTF. As DNA, the CDR3 is TGTGCCAGCTCACCACCGTCGGGGGTCTATGGCTACACCTTC. The entire variable domain, with the rest obtained from reference TRBV18 and TRBJ1-2, is as follows: NAGVMQNPRHLVRRRGQEARLRCSPMKGHSHVYWYRQLPEEGLKFMVYLQKENIIDESGMPKERFSAEFPKEGPSILRIQQVVRGDSAAYFCASSPPSGVYGYTFGSGTRLTVV.

The chain employs TRBV7-9 and TRBJ2-2; unclear D gene. The CDR3 totals 17 residues. Germline CDR1 reads SEHNR; CDR2 reads FQNEAQ (reference sequence). Trimming left V 2 bases short and J 0 bases short, with 13 bases between. CDR3 residues: CASSLLVGYSNTGELFF. CDR3 in DNA: TGTGCCAGCAGCTTACTCGTAGGTTACTCGAACACCGGGGAGCTGTTTTTT.

To note about this clonotype: It is likely a read error, because the conserved phenylalanine at the end of the CDR3 is missing. The chain couples TRBV27 to TRBJ1-1; tentatively, D is TRBD1 (5 bases). CDR3 length: 13 residues. The V end was cut by 2 bases, the J end by 1 base, with 5 bases between. Germline CDR1 MNHEY, CDR2 SMNVEV (reference sequence). The DNA for the CDR3 is TGTGCCAGCAGTTTAGGACAGAACACTGAAGCTTTCCTT. Translation: CASSLGQNTEAFL.

This clonotype was seen just once. The rearrangement joins TRBV29-1 to TRBJ2-3, with TRBD2 identical over 10 bases. The V gene end was trimmed by 6 bases and the J gene end by 0 bases; junction bases not matched to a gene: 3. Germline V gives CDR1 SQVTM, CDR2 ANQGSEA. This CDR3 spans 14 amino acids. The CDR3 DNA reads as TGCAGCGTCGGACTAGCGGAAAGCACAGATACGCAGTATTTT. Translation: CSVGLAESTDTQYF.

This clonotype was seen repeatedly, ten times or more. The CDR3 region has the DNA TGTGCCAGCAGTTTGCAACTAGCGGGAGATGAGCAGTTCTTC. Translation: CASSLQLAGDEQFF. The chain recombines TRBV28 with TRBJ2-1; 11 bases line up with TRBD2. Germline V gene data show CDR1 as MDHEN and CDR2 as SYDVKM. The CDR3 contains 14 residues. Trimming removed 3 bases from V and 8 bases from J; junction bases left unmatched: 3. The full variable domain, completed using reference TRBV28 and TRBJ2-1, is DVKVTQSSRYLVKRTGEKVFLECVQDMDHENMFWYRQDPGLGLRLIYFSYDVKMKEKGDIPEGYSVSREKKERFSLILESASTNQTSMYLCASSLQLAGDEQFFGPGTRLTVL.

This clonotype was picked up many times. This chain links TRBV15 with TRBJ2-1; possible D gene TRBD2, 6 bases. The germline gives CDR1 LNHNV, CDR2 YYDKDF (reference sequence). Trimming removed 3 bases at V and 8 bases at J, with 20 bases between. CDR3 length: 16 residues. The CDR3 reads CATSSSPGGGKDEQFF. For the CDR3, the DNA is TGTGCCACCAGCAGCTCCCCCGGGGGTGGTAAGGATGAGCAGTTCTTC.

This clonotype was observed at least ten times. This CDR3 is CSARDLTGAGETQYF. For the CDR3, the DNA is TGCAGTGCTAGAGATCTGACGGGGGCGGGAGAGACCCAGTACTTC. The V and J genes are TRBV20-1 and TRBJ2-5, with D perhaps given as TRBD1 or TRBD2 (6 bases each). The CDR3 has 15 residues. CDR1 is DFQATT, CDR2 SNEGSKA, per germline (reference sequence). V was clipped by 0 bases and J by 4 bases, with 15 bases between them.

In its sample, this clonotype was seen a few times. J is TRBJ1-1 and V is TRBV3-2; the listed D gene, TRBD1, was not tested against the DNA. TRBV3-2 is a documented pseudogene. This CDR3 is built from 15 residues. Here the CDR3 DNA reads TGTGCCAGCAGCCCCACCCCTGGGGCCTACACTGAAGCTTTCTTT. Its translation is CASSPTPGAYTEAFF.

This chain's CDR3 is CASSQSGEQYF. CDR3 nucleotides: TGCGCCAGCAGCCAATCGGGGGAGCAGTACTTC. The chain uses TRBV4-1 and TRBJ2-7, with a tentative D call TRBD2 (5 bases). This CDR3 spans 11 amino acids. CDR1 and CDR2 from the germline V gene are MGHRA and YSYEKL. The germline V and J ends were trimmed by 2 bases and 7 bases, with 6 bases remaining between them.

With respect to this clonotype: One base separates it from a far larger clone, so it is likely a read error. The chain uses TRBV28 and TRBJ2-5; D is uncertain. The J call may be faulty, since TRBJ2-1 better matches the DNA end. The CDR3 totals 12 residues. The germline V gene has CDR1 MDHEN and CDR2 SYDVKM. CDR3 DNA: TGTGCCAGCATGTCTGACACCTACGAGCAGTTCTTC. It yields the protein CASMSDTYEQFF.

This clonotype appeared many times. The rearrangement joins TRBV11-2 to TRBJ2-7, with 13 bases aligning to TRBD2. The germline V gene encodes CDR1 SGHAT and CDR2 FQNNGV. The CDR3 loop spans 16 amino acids. Unmatched junction bases numbered 7, after V lost 5 bases and J lost 3 bases. The CDR3 DNA is TGTGCCAGCAGCAGACTAGCGGGAGGTTCTTTCTACGAGCAGTACTTC. It is translated as CASSRLAGGSFYEQYF.

This clonotype came up many times. This rearrangement joins TRBV3-1 to TRBJ2-3, with TRBD2 matching over 7 bases. The germline V gene encodes CDR1 LGHDT and CDR2 YNNKEL (reference sequence). V shed 3 bases, J shed 4 bases, and the junction held 4 bases outside the gene matches. This CDR3 region has 14 residues. CDR3 in DNA: TGTGCCAGCAGCCAGCGGGAGCGCGCAGATACGCAGTATTTT. Translated, it gives CASSQRERADTQYF.

This clonotype has at least ten counts. The V gene is TRBV15, the J gene TRBJ2-5; 7 nucleotides match TRBD1. This CDR3 is built from 15 residues. In germline, CDR1 is LNHNV, CDR2 YYDKDF (reference sequence). V lost 1 base, J lost 1 base, and 3 bases stayed unmatched. CDR3 residues: CATSRVGTVQETQYF. CDR3 nucleotides: TGTGCCACCAGCAGAGTTGGGACAGTCCAAGAGACCCAGTACTTC. Based on the CDR3 plus reference TRBV15 and TRBJ2-5, the full variable domain is DAMVIQNPRYQVTQFGKPVTLSCSQTLNHNVMYWYQQKSSQAPKLLFHYYDKDFNNEADTPDNFQSRRPNTSFCFLDIRSPGLGDTAMYLCATSRVGTVQETQYFGPGTRLLVL.

This clonotype was seen a few times. This chain joins TRBV7-8 and TRBJ2-1; no clear D. V lost 5 bases and J 7 bases, leaving 12 bases between the germline ends. The CDR3 is 13 amino acids. Germline CDR1 is SGHVS and CDR2 is FQNEAQ. The CDR3 loop reads CASSLRTNNEQFF. CDR3 DNA: TGTGCCAGCAGCCTCCGGACCAATAATGAGCAGTTCTTC.

Turning to this clonotype: A much larger clonotype is one base distant, so this may be a read error. The chain links TRBV11-2 to TRBJ2-6, with no clear D. Trimming stripped 2 bases from V and 6 bases from J, with 11 bases between. The CDR3 runs 15 residues. Germline-derived CDR1 and CDR2 are SGHAT and FQNNGV. The CDR3 spells CASSLKEAEANVLTF. DNA for the CDR3: TGTGCCAGCAGCTTAAAGGAAGCTGAGGCCAACGTCCTGACTTTC.

This clonotype has only a few counts. V usage is TRBV5-1 and J usage is TRBJ1-5; possibly TRBD1 for D (5 bases). Trimming cost V 2 bases and J 11 bases, with 20 bases left between them. This CDR3 has 15 residues. CDR1 SGHRS and CDR2 YFSETQ come from the germline V gene. CDR3 bases: TGCGCCAGCAGCTTAGACTTCAGAGGGACTTCGTCCCAGCATTTT. As protein: CASSLDFRGTSSQHF.

The chain combines TRBV19 with TRBJ2-1; a possible D gene is TRBD2 (5 bases). This CDR3 has 14 amino acids. Trimming removed 5 bases from V and 7 bases from J, with 15 bases in between. Germline V gene sequence: CDR1 LNHDA, CDR2 SQIVND (reference sequence). This chain's CDR3 is CASSLMRVGNEQFF. The CDR3 DNA follows: TGTGCCAGTAGTTTAATGAGGGTAGGGAATGAGCAGTTCTTC.

This clonotype was recorded at least ten times. This sequence joins TRBV5-1 and TRBJ2-3, with 10 bases matching TRBD2. Losses at the gene ends were 1 base for V and 7 bases for J; bases not matched to a gene: 6. Germline V gives CDR1 SGHRS, CDR2 YFSETQ. This CDR3 contains 15 residues. CDR3 nucleotides: TGCGCCAGCAGCTTGCGGCTAGCGGGAGTGAATACGCAGTATTTT. Its translation is CASSLRLAGVNTQYF.

At least ten counts were recorded for this clonotype. The genes are TRBV28 and TRBJ1-5; tentative D call: TRBD1 (6 bases). Germline-derived CDR1 and CDR2 are MDHEN and SYDVKM. This CDR3 contains 15 residues. With 3 bases removed from V and 0 bases from J, the gap between germline ends came to 9 bases. The CDR3 coding sequence is TGTGCCAGCAGTTTCAGGGGTGGTAGCAATCAGCCCCAGCATTTT. The encoded protein is CASSFRGGSNQPQHF.

About this clonotype itself: A much larger clone differs from this one at a single base, so this may be a read error. This chain joins TRBV12-3 or TRBV12-4 and TRBJ2-1; TRBD2 aligns across 11 bases. The length of the CDR3 is 15 residues. The CDR3 bases are TGTGCCAGCACCAAAACTAGCGGGGGCTACAATGAGCAGTCCTTC. Its protein is CASTKTSGGYNEQSF.

The chain uses TRBV3-1 and TRBJ2-7; a possible D gene is TRBD1 (6 bases). V gave up 5 bases and J gave up 4 bases, with 15 bases separating them. The CDR3 spans 14 residues. Germline-derived CDR1 and CDR2 are LGHDT and YNNKEL (reference sequence). The CDR3 region has the DNA TGTGCCAGCAGCTTGCAAACAGGGTTTTACGAGCAGTACTTC. Its protein product is CASSLQTGFYEQYF.